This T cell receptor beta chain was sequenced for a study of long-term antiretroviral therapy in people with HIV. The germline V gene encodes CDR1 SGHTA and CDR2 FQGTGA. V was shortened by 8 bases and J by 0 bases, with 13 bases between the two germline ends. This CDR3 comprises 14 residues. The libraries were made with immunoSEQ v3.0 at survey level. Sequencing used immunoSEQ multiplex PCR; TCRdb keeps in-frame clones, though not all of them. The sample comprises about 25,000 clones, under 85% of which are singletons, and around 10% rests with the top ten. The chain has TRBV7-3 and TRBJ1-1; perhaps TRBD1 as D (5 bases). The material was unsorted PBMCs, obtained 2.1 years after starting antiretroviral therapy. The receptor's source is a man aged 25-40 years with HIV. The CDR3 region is CASVGGGVNTEAFF. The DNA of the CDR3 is TGTGCCAGCGTCGGGGGTGGCGTGAACACTGAAGCTTTCTTT.